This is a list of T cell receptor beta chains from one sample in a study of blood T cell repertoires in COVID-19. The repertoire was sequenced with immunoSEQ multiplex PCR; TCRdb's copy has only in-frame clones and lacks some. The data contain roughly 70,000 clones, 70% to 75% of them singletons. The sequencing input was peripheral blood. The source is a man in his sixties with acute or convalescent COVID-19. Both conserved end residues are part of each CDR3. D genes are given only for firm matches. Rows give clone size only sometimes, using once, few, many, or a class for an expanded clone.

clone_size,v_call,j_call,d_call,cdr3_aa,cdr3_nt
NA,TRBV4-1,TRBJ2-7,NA,CASSQDLYEQYF,TGCGCCAGCAGCCAAGATCTCTACGAGCAGTACTTC
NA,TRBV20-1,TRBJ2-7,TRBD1,CSASLPRDRVKNYEQYF,TGCAGTGCTAGTCTACCCCGGGACAGGGTAAAAAACTACGAGCAGTACTTC
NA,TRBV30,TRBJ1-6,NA,CAGQPSSYNSPLHF,TGTGCCGGACAGCCGAGCTCCTATAATTCACCCCTCCACTTT
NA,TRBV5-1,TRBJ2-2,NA,CASRSSSGVGELFF,TGCGCCAGCAGATCTTCTAGTGGAGTCGGGGAGCTGTTTTTT
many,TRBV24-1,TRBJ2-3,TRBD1,CATSDQTGGSDTQYF,TGTGCCACCAGTGATCAGACAGGGGGATCGGATACGCAGTATTTT
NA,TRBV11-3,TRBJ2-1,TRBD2,CASSSRLAGGRNEQFF,TGTGCCAGCAGCTCTCGGCTAGCGGGAGGGAGGAATGAGCAGTTCTTC
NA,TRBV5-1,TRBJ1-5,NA,CASSQGPDRINQPQHF,TGCGCCAGCAGCCAAGGACCAGACAGGATCAATCAGCCCCAGCATTTT
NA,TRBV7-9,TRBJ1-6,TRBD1,CASSFGTGGTDNSPLHF,TGTGCCAGCAGCTTCGGGACAGGGGGTACTGATAATTCACCCCTCCACTTT
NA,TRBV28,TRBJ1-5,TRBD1,CASSLQQGGGNQPQHF,TGTGCCAGCAGTTTACAACAGGGGGGTGGCAATCAGCCCCAGCATTTT
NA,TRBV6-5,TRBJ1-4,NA,CASSYSRRDEKLFF,TGTGCCAGCAGTTACTCGAGGCGGGATGAAAAACTGTTTTTT